These T cell receptor beta chains were read from a single sample in a study of blood T cell repertoires in COVID-19. Libraries were prepared by immunoSEQ multiplex PCR; TCRdb keeps only in-frame clonotypes and omits some of them. In the table there are hundreds of thousands of clones, 80% to 90% of which are singletons. The sequenced sample was PBMCs or T cells enriched from blood (not recorded which). These receptors were collected from a man aged 25 to 45 who had recovered from COVID-19. Both conserved end residues are trimmed from each CDR3. Expanded clones are given a class, and other clones once, few, many or no size at all.

J | V | size | CDR3
TRBJ2-3 | TRBV7-9 | . | ASSLGGLAGAADTQY
TRBJ1-3 | TRBV29-1 | few | SVEDRRRAGNTIY
TRBJ2-2 | TRBV15 | . | ATSSISGRYGGELF
TRBJ2-1 | TRBV11-2 | . | ASSVRTGAGGRDEQF
TRBJ2-7 | TRBV5-1 | . | ASSERTGSYEQY
TRBJ2-2 | TRBV19 | . | ASRRREYDTGELF
TRBJ2-1 | TRBV11-2 | . | ASSLAGRHNEQF
TRBJ2-7 | TRBV7-2 | . | ASSLAGTSGTEQY
TRBJ1-4 | TRBV4-1 | . | ASSQVFGGDEKLF
TRBJ2-1 | TRBV9 | . | ASSPRQGSNEQF
TRBJ2-7 | TRBV19 | . | ASSTSGSSYEQY
TRBJ2-3 | TRBV30 | . | AWSAPGYPQY
TRBJ1-2 | TRBV28 | . | ASRGGQLNLWGYT
TRBJ2-1 | TRBV12-3/TRBV12-4 | . | ASSLTGNEQF
TRBJ1-3 | TRBV4-1 | . | ASSQPLTPLSSGNTIY
TRBJ2-5 | TRBV15 | . | ATSLGGVEETQY
TRBJ1-4 | TRBV7-9 | . | ASSLSDPRGEKLF